The rows below give T cell receptor beta chains drawn from one sample of a study of T cells in Graves' hyperthyroidism and ophthalmopathy. TCRdb fed the multiplex PCR reads into MiXCR, producing one record per CDR3 protein. The table has about 560,000 distinct CDR3 sequences, 16% seen once. Sequenced material: blood. The receptor set was obtained from a woman younger than 30 with Graves' hyperthyroidism. Both conserved end residues are part of each CDR3.

V	J	CDR3
TRBV15	TRBJ2-3	CATSRGDGRPLGDTQYF
TRBV24-1	TRBJ2-2	CATSDSGATEELFF
TRBV10-3	TRBJ2-5	CAISESASPQETQYF
TRBV4-3	TRBJ2-3	CASSLNPGHGVTDTQYF
TRBV6-1	TRBJ1-5	CASRKGGRAGNQPQHF
TRBV28	TRBJ2-7	CASSLTGGRAYEQYF
TRBV5-1	TRBJ1-1	CASSVEDRGMNTEAFF
TRBV14	TRBJ2-5	CASSQAVETQYF
TRBV12-3/TRBV12-4	TRBJ2-3	CASNPTGGPGTQYF
TRBV14	TRBJ1-5	CASSEGINQPQHF
TRBV12-3/TRBV12-4	TRBJ2-7	CASTTRSREAYEQYF
TRBV14	TRBJ1-2	CASSEVVGGSNYGYTF
TRBV6-1	TRBJ2-7	CASRSGTGTYEQYF
TRBV29-1	TRBJ2-2	CSAPGPPGGGELFF
TRBV7-2	TRBJ1-4	CASSPRWAETLEKLFF
TRBV29-1	TRBJ2-3	CSAEGTVSTDTQYF
TRBV2	TRBJ2-6	CASLDRASGANVLTF
TRBV24-1	TRBJ2-3	CATSDPLRDRYTDTQYF
TRBV12-5	TRBJ1-1	CASGLVLVGQGTEAFF
TRBV5-1	TRBJ2-7	CASSPSRWDRIYEQYF
TRBV19	TRBJ2-7	CASRPQGAYEQYF
TRBV7-9	TRBJ2-2	CASSEPGGNTGELFF
TRBV7-2	TRBJ1-2	CASSMLWVSNYGYTF
TRBV5-1	TRBJ1-3	CASSLSSQGLSSGNTIYF
TRBV28	TRBJ2-7	CASSLGTLSSYEQYF
TRBV5-8	TRBJ2-3	CASNEGLQGANTDTQYF
TRBV11-2	TRBJ2-6	CASSSRKPGQGLGANVLTF
TRBV2	TRBJ1-5	CASSGTGGRQPQHF
TRBV29-1	TRBJ1-4	CSVRQNEKLFF
TRBV18	TRBJ1-1	CASSPSGQLNTEAFF
TRBV5-1	TRBJ2-2	CASSSSGVGTGELFF
TRBV6-1	TRBJ1-1	CASRAQGKTEAFF
TRBV19	TRBJ2-7	CAISIVPQGGLNEQYF
TRBV7-2	TRBJ2-7	CASSRRTGLGYEQYF
TRBV12-3/TRBV12-4	TRBJ2-3	CASRIKADTQYF
TRBV6-2/TRBV6-3	TRBJ2-5	CASSQTSGGGETQYF
TRBV10-1	TRBJ2-7	CASSDLASGRIHEQYF
TRBV2	TRBJ1-4	CASSLQYEKLFF
TRBV28	TRBJ2-7	CASSLFHEQYF
TRBV19	TRBJ1-1	CASSTVENTEAFF